This is a list of T cell receptor beta chains from one sample in a study of shared clonotypes between healthy human individuals. Assay: immunoSEQ multiplex PCR; the TCRdb copy retains only in-frame clones and omits some. Here the sample spans roughly 1,100,000 clones, 60% to 80% being singletons. Material for sequencing was memory CD4+ T cells sorted from blood. The receptors here all came from a man younger than 35 in good health. The CDR3 runs from the conserved cysteine through the conserved F or W. The order of the fields is V gene, clone size, D gene, J gene, CDR3 DNA, CDR3 protein. The D gene is left open where the match is weak. Size is omitted from some rows. Given values are once, few, many or a class for expanded clones.

V gene: TRBV4-3
clone size: .
D gene: .
J gene: TRBJ2-7
CDR3 DNA: TGCGCCAGCAGCCAAGAGTATACAGGAAGCTCCTACGAGCAGTACTTC
CDR3 protein: CASSQEYTGSSYEQYF

V gene: TRBV5-6
clone size: .
D gene: .
J gene: TRBJ1-3
CDR3 DNA: TGTGCCAGCAGCTTGGACGTGTTGGGCACCATATATTTT
CDR3 protein: CASSLDVLGTIYF

V gene: TRBV5-4
clone size: .
D gene: TRBD1
J gene: TRBJ2-6
CDR3 DNA: TGTGCCAGCAGCTCGCAGGGGGCTGTGGGGGCCAACGTCCTGACTTTC
CDR3 protein: CASSSQGAVGANVLTF

V gene: TRBV7-9
clone size: .
D gene: .
J gene: TRBJ2-1
CDR3 DNA: TGTGCCAGCAGCTTGAGGGGGAGTAGGGATGAGCAGTTCTTC
CDR3 protein: CASSLRGSRDEQFF

V gene: TRBV19
clone size: .
D gene: .
J gene: TRBJ2-2
CDR3 DNA: TGTGCCAGTAGTACGGGAATGGCCGGGGAGCTGTTTTTT
CDR3 protein: CASSTGMAGELFF

V gene: TRBV11-2
clone size: once
D gene: .
J gene: TRBJ1-1
CDR3 DNA: TGTGCCAGCAGCTTTAGGGAAAACACTGAAGCTTTCTTT
CDR3 protein: CASSFRENTEAFF

V gene: TRBV27
clone size: .
D gene: TRBD1
J gene: TRBJ1-6
CDR3 DNA: TGTGCCAGCAGTTTCTACGGACAGGGCAATTCACCCCTCCACTTT
CDR3 protein: CASSFYGQGNSPLHF

V gene: TRBV5-1
clone size: .
D gene: .
J gene: TRBJ1-1
CDR3 DNA: TGCGCCAGCAGCCCGGACACTGGATCGAGCACTGAAGCTTTCTTT
CDR3 protein: CASSPDTGSSTEAFF

V gene: TRBV6-5
clone size: .
D gene: .
J gene: TRBJ1-1
CDR3 DNA: TGTGCCAGCAGCCTTGAAGGGAACACTGAAGCTTTCTTT
CDR3 protein: CASSLEGNTEAFF

V gene: TRBV20-1
clone size: few
D gene: .
J gene: TRBJ2-4
CDR3 DNA: TGCAGTGCTGCCGGGATACCGATTCAGTACTTC
CDR3 protein: CSAAGIPIQYF

V gene: TRBV2
clone size: .
D gene: TRBD1
J gene: TRBJ1-1
CDR3 DNA: TGTGCCAGCAGTGTTCGACAGGGGTCTGAAGCTTTCTTT
CDR3 protein: CASSVRQGSEAFF

V gene: TRBV5-5
clone size: .
D gene: .
J gene: TRBJ1-2
CDR3 DNA: TGTGCCAGCAGCCAAGTGCAGTCTAACTATGGCTACACCTTC
CDR3 protein: CASSQVQSNYGYTF

V gene: TRBV5-1
clone size: once
D gene: TRBD1
J gene: TRBJ2-7
CDR3 DNA: TGCGCCAGCAGCCGGGACAGGGGGGTCTACGAGCAGTACTTC
CDR3 protein: CASSRDRGVYEQYF

V gene: TRBV29-1
clone size: once
D gene: .
J gene: TRBJ2-5
CDR3 DNA: TGCAGCTCCAACCCGGCTACATCCCAAGAGACCCAGTACTTC
CDR3 protein: CSSNPATSQETQYF

V gene: TRBV19
clone size: .
D gene: TRBD2
J gene: TRBJ2-1
CDR3 DNA: TGTGCCAGTAGTATAAGCGGGGGGAATTACAATGAGCAGTTCTTC
CDR3 protein: CASSISGGNYNEQFF

V gene: TRBV7-2
clone size: .
D gene: .
J gene: TRBJ2-5
CDR3 DNA: TGTGCCAGCAGCTTACGTCCTGGACAAGAGACCCAGTACTTC
CDR3 protein: CASSLRPGQETQYF

V gene: TRBV6-6
clone size: once
D gene: .
J gene: TRBJ2-2
CDR3 DNA: TGTGCCAGCAGGGAGGGGGTTAACACCGGGGAGCTGTTTTTT
CDR3 protein: CASREGVNTGELFF

V gene: TRBV29-1
clone size: once
D gene: .
J gene: TRBJ1-1
CDR3 DNA: TGCAGCGTTGAAAAACAGGGTGACACTGAAGCTTTCTTT
CDR3 protein: CSVEKQGDTEAFF

V gene: TRBV5-1
clone size: .
D gene: TRBD1
J gene: TRBJ2-3
CDR3 DNA: TGCGCCAGCAGCCTGGGACAGTATAAAGATACGCAGTATTTT
CDR3 protein: CASSLGQYKDTQYF

V gene: TRBV21-1
clone size: .
D gene: .
J gene: TRBJ2-7
CDR3 DNA: TGTGCCAGCAGCAAACGGAGCCAGACTGTTTTAGGACCGGGACTAGCGGTTTACGAGCAGTACTTC
CDR3 protein: CASSKRSQTVLGPGLAVYEQYF

V gene: TRBV19
clone size: .
D gene: TRBD1
J gene: TRBJ2-3
CDR3 DNA: TGTGCCAGTAGTTCGGGGGACAGGGCGAGTAGGGATACGCAGTATTTT
CDR3 protein: CASSSGDRASRDTQYF

V gene: TRBV6-6
clone size: .
D gene: TRBD2
J gene: TRBJ2-1
CDR3 DNA: TGTGCCAGCAGTCGACTAGCGGGAGGGCCAGGGAATGAGCAGTTCTTC
CDR3 protein: CASSRLAGGPGNEQFF

V gene: TRBV10-1
clone size: .
D gene: .
J gene: TRBJ1-1
CDR3 DNA: TGCGCCAGCAGTGGGTCTCTAGGAGACACTGAAGCTTTCTTT
CDR3 protein: CASSGSLGDTEAFF

V gene: TRBV5-6
clone size: once
D gene: .
J gene: TRBJ1-3
CDR3 DNA: TGTGCCAGCAGCCCCCAGGGAGGACTCTCTGGAAACACCATATATTTT
CDR3 protein: CASSPQGGLSGNTIYF

V gene: TRBV9
clone size: .
D gene: .
J gene: TRBJ2-2
CDR3 DNA: TGTGCCAGCAGCCCCCGCTTGCTAGGGCTCGCCGGGGAGCTGTTTTTT
CDR3 protein: CASSPRLLGLAGELFF

V gene: TRBV7-9
clone size: .
D gene: .
J gene: TRBJ1-3
CDR3 DNA: TGTGCCAGCAGCCCCTATTACGGTGACTCTGGAAACACCATATATTTT
CDR3 protein: CASSPYYGDSGNTIYF

V gene: TRBV5-5
clone size: .
D gene: TRBD2
J gene: TRBJ2-7
CDR3 DNA: TGTGCCAGCAGCGAAAGACTAGCTGTAGTCTCCTACGAGCAGTACTTC
CDR3 protein: CASSERLAVVSYEQYF

V gene: TRBV28
clone size: .
D gene: TRBD2
J gene: TRBJ2-2
CDR3 DNA: TGTGCCAGCAGCCTACCACTAGCGGGGTCCGGGGAGCTGTTTTTT
CDR3 protein: CASSLPLAGSGELFF

V gene: TRBV15
clone size: .
D gene: .
J gene: TRBJ1-6
CDR3 DNA: TGTGCCACCAGCAGAGACCAAGGGGGACCCCTCCACTTT
CDR3 protein: CATSRDQGGPLHF

V gene: TRBV19
clone size: .
D gene: .
J gene: TRBJ2-7
CDR3 DNA: TGTGCCAGTAGTATAAGATCAGGGGCAGTTGTGGACGAGCAGTACTTC
CDR3 protein: CASSIRSGAVVDEQYF

V gene: TRBV7-9
clone size: .
D gene: .
J gene: TRBJ2-7
CDR3 DNA: TGTGCCAGCAGCCCACAGGGGGGGAAATACGAGCAGTACTTC
CDR3 protein: CASSPQGGKYEQYF

V gene: TRBV14
clone size: .
D gene: .
J gene: TRBJ1-1
CDR3 DNA: TGTGCCAGCAGCCAAGATACAGTAAACACTGAAGCTTTCTTT
CDR3 protein: CASSQDTVNTEAFF

V gene: TRBV7-2
clone size: .
D gene: .
J gene: TRBJ1-5
CDR3 DNA: TGTGCCAGCAGCCGCGCCGGCAATCAGCCCCAGCATTTT
CDR3 protein: CASSRAGNQPQHF

V gene: TRBV5-8
clone size: .
D gene: TRBD1
J gene: TRBJ2-1
CDR3 DNA: TGTGCCAGCAGCTTGGTGCAGGGGGCGTGGGACAATGAGCAGTTCTTC
CDR3 protein: CASSLVQGAWDNEQFF

V gene: TRBV7-3
clone size: .
D gene: TRBD2
J gene: TRBJ2-3
CDR3 DNA: TGTGCCAGCAGCTTAGGGAGGGGAGGGGCGGATACGCAGTATTTT
CDR3 protein: CASSLGRGGADTQYF

V gene: TRBV5-1
clone size: .
D gene: .
J gene: TRBJ2-2
CDR3 DNA: TGCGCCAGCAGTGAGGATTTTACCGGGGAGCTGTTTTTT
CDR3 protein: CASSEDFTGELFF

V gene: TRBV30
clone size: .
D gene: .
J gene: TRBJ2-3
CDR3 DNA: TGTGCCTGGAGTGTAAAAGGGTCAGATACGCAGTATTTT
CDR3 protein: CAWSVKGSDTQYF

V gene: TRBV7-2
clone size: .
D gene: TRBD2
J gene: TRBJ2-2
CDR3 DNA: TGTGCCATCCAGACTAGCGGGGGCACCGGGGAGCTGTTTTTT
CDR3 protein: CAIQTSGGTGELFF

V gene: TRBV19
clone size: .
D gene: TRBD1
J gene: TRBJ1-2
CDR3 DNA: TGTGCCAGTAGGAGGGACAGCCCGTCCTATGGCTACACCTTC
CDR3 protein: CASRRDSPSYGYTF

V gene: TRBV18
clone size: .
D gene: .
J gene: TRBJ2-7
CDR3 DNA: TGTGCCAGCTCACCGTTGCTTTCCTACGAGCAGTACTTC
CDR3 protein: CASSPLLSYEQYF

V gene: TRBV4-3
clone size: .
D gene: .
J gene: TRBJ1-1
CDR3 DNA: TGCGCCAGCAGCCAACATTTCGCAACTGAAGCTTTCTTT
CDR3 protein: CASSQHFATEAFF

V gene: TRBV28
clone size: .
D gene: TRBD1
J gene: TRBJ1-3
CDR3 DNA: TGTGCCAGCAGCCAGGGGGGGGCGCGGGACACCATATATTTT
CDR3 protein: CASSQGGARDTIYF

V gene: TRBV19
clone size: .
D gene: .
J gene: TRBJ2-1
CDR3 DNA: TGTGCCAGTAGTATTTTACGGGCGAGCTCCTACAATGAGCAGTTCTTC
CDR3 protein: CASSILRASSYNEQFF

V gene: TRBV19
clone size: .
D gene: .
J gene: TRBJ2-7
CDR3 DNA: TGTGCCAGTAGGCGGCAGGGATCCTACGAGCAGTACTTC
CDR3 protein: CASRRQGSYEQYF

V gene: TRBV28
clone size: .
D gene: .
J gene: TRBJ2-3
CDR3 DNA: TGTGCCAGCAGCCCTCGCACAGATACGCAGTATTTT
CDR3 protein: CASSPRTDTQYF

V gene: TRBV5-1
clone size: many
D gene: .
J gene: TRBJ2-3
CDR3 DNA: TGCGCCAGCGCCCGGGACTCGGGCACAGATACGCAGTATTTT
CDR3 protein: CASARDSGTDTQYF

V gene: TRBV7-2
clone size: few
D gene: .
J gene: TRBJ2-1
CDR3 DNA: TGTGCCAGCAGCCGTGGGGCTAGTGGGTACAATGAGCAGTTCTTC
CDR3 protein: CASSRGASGYNEQFF

V gene: TRBV6-6
clone size: once
D gene: .
J gene: TRBJ1-1
CDR3 DNA: TGTGCCAGCACATTCCAGGGCCTAAACACTGAAGCTTTCTTT
CDR3 protein: CASTFQGLNTEAFF

V gene: TRBV11-3
clone size: .
D gene: TRBD2
J gene: TRBJ2-5
CDR3 DNA: TGTGCCAGCAGCGCGGGACTAGCGGGGGGTATCCAAGAGACCCAGTACTTC
CDR3 protein: CASSAGLAGGIQETQYF

V gene: TRBV7-2
clone size: .
D gene: .
J gene: TRBJ2-4
CDR3 DNA: TGTGCCAGCAGCTTAGGGGTGGGTAGGGCCAAAAACATTCAGTACTTC
CDR3 protein: CASSLGVGRAKNIQYF

V gene: TRBV7-6
clone size: .
D gene: .
J gene: TRBJ1-2
CDR3 DNA: TGTGCCAGCAGCTTTAGTCCCGCGGGAGCCCCAAATGGCTACACCTTC
CDR3 protein: CASSFSPAGAPNGYTF

V gene: TRBV5-1
clone size: .
D gene: TRBD2
J gene: TRBJ2-5
CDR3 DNA: TGCGCCAGCAGCTCTAGCGGGGGGGTCTATGAGACCCAGTACTTC
CDR3 protein: CASSSSGGVYETQYF

V gene: TRBV27
clone size: .
D gene: .
J gene: TRBJ2-1
CDR3 DNA: TGTGCCAGCAGTTATTTAATGGCCGAGCAGTTCTTC
CDR3 protein: CASSYLMAEQFF

V gene: TRBV5-8
clone size: .
D gene: .
J gene: TRBJ1-4
CDR3 DNA: TGTGCCAGCAGCTTGGCAATGACAACAACTAATGAAAAACTGTTTTTT
CDR3 protein: CASSLAMTTTNEKLFF

V gene: TRBV5-6
clone size: .
D gene: .
J gene: TRBJ2-7
CDR3 DNA: TGTGCCAGCAGCTTAAACTATGGGGGCAGAGACTACGAGCAGTACTTC
CDR3 protein: CASSLNYGGRDYEQYF

V gene: TRBV7-2
clone size: few
D gene: .
J gene: TRBJ2-7
CDR3 DNA: TGTGCCAGCAGCTCCGGACTAAAGGAGTACGAGCAGTACTTC
CDR3 protein: CASSSGLKEYEQYF

V gene: TRBV5-1
clone size: .
D gene: .
J gene: TRBJ2-7
CDR3 DNA: TGCGCCAGCAGCTTGTCCGGGGGATCCTACGAGCAGTACTTC
CDR3 protein: CASSLSGGSYEQYF